A single sample gave rise to the 12 T cell receptor beta chains below, sequenced in a study of early T cells in non-severe SARS-CoV-2 infection (dated by TCRdb to the early 2020s). Receptor libraries were prepared by 5' RACE. TCRdb records NextSeq 500 as the sequencer. TCRdb reran the public reads through fastp at Q25 and MiXCR, keeping productive beta chains. Duplicate CDR3 protein sequences are folded into a single record with the most common DNA and genes. Across this sample there are roughly 43,000 distinct CDR3 sequences, with approximately 5.9% seen only once. Of the sample, approximately 5.4% falls within the top ten clones. Source: whole blood, taken at baseline. The receptors stem from an adult who was a healthcare worker with PCR-confirmed SARS-CoV-2 infection or an uninfected control (not recorded which).

This clonotype has a count of ten or more. The chain employs TRBV3-1 and TRBJ1-2, with TRBD1 matching 8 bases. Looked up from germline, CDR1 is LGHDT and CDR2 is YNNKEL (reference sequence). This CDR3 spans 14 amino acids. V gave up 0 bases and J gave up 4 bases; unmatched junction bases: 1. The CDR3 nucleotides are TGTGCCAGCAGCCAAGATACAGGGGGCTATGGCTACACCTTC. Translating it yields CASSQDTGGYGYTF.

Ten or more counts support this clonotype. The rearrangement links TRBV19 to TRBJ1-5, with a weak D call TRBD1 (5 bases). CDR3 length: 15 amino acids. Germline CDR1 reads LNHDA; CDR2 reads SQIVND (reference sequence). The germline V and J ends were trimmed by 5 bases and 0 bases, with 11 bases remaining between them. The CDR3 bases are TGTGCCAGTAGTCACGGGACGGTTAGCAATCAGCCCCAGCATTTT. Protein sequence: CASSHGTVSNQPQHF.

This clonotype was observed a handful of times. A much larger clone lies a single base off, so this may be a read error. The rearrangement uses TRBV19 and TRBJ2-1; TRBD2 aligns across 7 bases. The V and J ends lost 5 bases and 5 bases, in that order; junction bases with no gene match: 15. Looked up from germline, CDR1 is LNHDA and CDR2 is SQIVND (reference sequence). CDR3 size: 17 residues. The CDR3 sequence: CASSRTETPAGDNEQFF. CDR3 coding DNA: TGTGCCAGTAGTCGAACCGAGACTCCCGCGGGGGACAATGAGCAGTTCTTC.

This clonotype showed up many times. This chain joins TRBV19 and TRBJ2-1, with 15 positions matching TRBD2. The CDR3 contains 13 residues. Germline values: CDR1 LNHDA, CDR2 SQIVND (reference sequence). V trimming: 9 bases; J trimming: 7 bases; junction bases outside the gene matches: 1. The CDR3 loop is CASGTSGGNEQFF. The CDR3 DNA sequence: TGTGCCAGCGGGACTAGCGGGGGGAATGAGCAGTTCTTC.

This rearrangement joins TRBV27 to TRBJ1-2; D gene uncertain. Germline values: CDR1 MNHEY, CDR2 SMNVEV (reference sequence). V lost 8 bases and J 2 bases, leaving 12 bases between the germline ends. The CDR3 contains 13 residues. The CDR3 DNA reads TGTGCCAGCTCGGCCCTTAGAAACTATGGCTACACCTTC. It yields the protein CASSALRNYGYTF.

This clonotype was counted many times. The rearrangement links TRBV5-5 to TRBJ1-1; D unresolved. V was cut by 0 bases and J by 3 bases, with 21 bases left in between. CDR1 SGHKS and CDR2 YYEKEE come from the germline V gene (reference sequence). The CDR3 covers 18 residues. CDR3 DNA: TGTGCCAGCAGCTTGGTGGCAGGACGTGCTTACGAGTACACTGAAGCTTTCTTT. Protein: CASSLVAGRAYEYTEAFF.

The chain joins TRBV18 to TRBJ1-5; the match to TRBD1 covers 7 bases. V shed 0 bases, J shed 3 bases, and the junction held 2 bases outside the gene matches. CDR3 length equals 15 residues. Germline V gene sequence: CDR1 KGHSH, CDR2 LQKENI. Here the CDR3 DNA reads TGTGCCAGCTCACCACCGGGACAGACCAATCAGCCCCAGCATTTT. This translates into CASSPPGQTNQPQHF.

This clonotype was detected ten times or more. The chain uses TRBV7-9 and TRBJ2-1; D gene uncertain. The length of the CDR3 is 12 residues. Trimming left V 5 bases short and J 7 bases short, with 9 bases between. Germline loops: CDR1 SEHNR, CDR2 FQNEAQ (reference sequence). The CDR3 DNA sequence: TGTGCCAGCAGCACCTTCGTAAATGAGCAGTTCTTC. Its protein product is CASSTFVNEQFF.

This clonotype was seen repeatedly, ten times or more. V and J are TRBV2 and TRBJ2-7, with TRBD2 identical over 12 bases. The CDR3 contains 14 residues. After removal of 6 bases from V and 3 bases from J, the junction contained 3 bases not matched to a gene. Germline CDR1 reads SNHLY; CDR2 reads FYNNEI. CDR3: CASSQLAGGYEQYF. In nucleotides, the CDR3 is TGTGCCAGCAGCCAACTAGCGGGAGGCTACGAGCAGTACTTC.

This clonotype was observed many times. The chain is built from TRBV4-1 and TRBJ2-1; a weak D match, TRBD1 (5 bases). Trimming pared 0 bases from V and 5 bases from J, leaving 17 bases between. The CDR3 spans 17 residues. Germline CDR1 is MGHRA and CDR2 is YSYEKL. The CDR3 DNA sequence: TGCGCCAGCAGCCAAGAGACAGTAGTGGAGTTTGACAATGAGCAGTTCTTC. This codes for CASSQETVVEFDNEQFF.

The rearrangement joins TRBV28 to TRBJ1-1; D remains unclear. The CDR3 runs 12 residues. V was cut by 4 bases and J by 10 bases, with 13 bases left in between. Germline CDR1 reads MDHEN; CDR2 reads SYDVKM. The CDR3 sequence is CASSSRGVGAFF. The DNA of the CDR3 is TGTGCCAGCAGTTCTCGGGGAGTTGGAGCTTTCTTT. Full variable domain (rest looked up from reference TRBV28 and TRBJ1-1): DVKVTQSSRYLVKRTGEKVFLECVQDMDHENMFWYRQDPGLGLRLIYFSYDVKMKEKGDIPEGYSVSREKKERFSLILESASTNQTSMYLCASSSRGVGAFFGQGTRLTVV.

This clonotype has a count of ten or more. The V and J genes are TRBV11-2 and TRBJ2-1, with TRBD2 matching 7 bases. This CDR3 contains 13 residues. Trimming took 5 bases from V and 9 from J; bases not matched to a gene: 7. Germline V gene lookup returns CDR1 SGHAT and CDR2 FQNNGV. The chain's CDR3 is CASSTRERVEQFF. DNA for the CDR3: TGTGCCAGCAGCACGCGGGAGAGAGTTGAGCAGTTCTTC.